These 2 T cell receptor beta chains share one sample of origin, sequenced in a study of T cell repertoires in cytomegalovirus infection. Their cognate antigens are unknown. One entry per CDR3 protein results from TCRdb running MiXCR on the reads. This table holds about 71,000 distinct CDR3 sequences, 20% to 25% found once. Sample: CD8+ T cells from cultured PBMCs, taken from culture after CMV antigen stimulation. The receptors were gathered from a human donor in good health (CMV status not recorded). Some clones in this sample may be carry-over from other donors' samples.

The chain joins TRBV7-6 to TRBJ2-2, with a weak D call TRBD1 (6 bases). Trimming stripped 5 bases from V and 0 bases from J, with 10 bases between. CDR1 and CDR2 (germline): SGHVS, FNYEAQ. The CDR3 extends over 15 amino acids. In DNA, the CDR3 is TGTGCCAGCAGCCCGACAGGCGCGAACACCGGGGAGCTGTTTTTT. Encoded protein: CASSPTGANTGELFF.

The gene calls are TRBV7-6 and TRBJ2-2; D gene ambiguous. V lost 3 bases, J lost 1 base, and 9 bases lay in between. CDR1 is SGHVS, CDR2 FNYEAQ, per germline. The CDR3 is 15 residues long. DNA of the CDR3: TGTGCCAGCAGCTTTGTTTACGAGAACACCGGGGAGCTGTTTTTT. It translates to CASSFVYENTGELFF.